The clone carrying this T cell receptor beta chain was detected a few times. These data come from a study of blood T cells in healthy people across ages. Trimming removed 3 bases at V and 4 bases at J, with 9 bases between. CDR1 and CDR2 from the germline V gene are ENHRY and SYGVKD. The CDR3 is 13 amino acids. Through a sample-barcoded 5' primer and a J-beta primer mix, a second PCR was run for roughly 6 to 12 cycles. Sequencing yielded, for each sample, at least 3 million paired-end reads carrying CDR3. One entry per CDR3 protein results from TCRdb running MiXCR on the 5' RACE reads. The data contain 550,000 to 750,000 distinct CDR3 sequences, 20% to 25% of them singletons.

The specimen sequenced was blood. The V gene is TRBV10-3, the J gene TRBJ1-1; perhaps TRBD1 as D (5 bases). This receptor was identified in a man between 65 and 85 years old in good health. The CDR3 DNA sequence: TGTGCCATCAGTGACAGGGCGGGCACTGAAGCTTTCTTT. Protein: CAISDRAGTEAFF.